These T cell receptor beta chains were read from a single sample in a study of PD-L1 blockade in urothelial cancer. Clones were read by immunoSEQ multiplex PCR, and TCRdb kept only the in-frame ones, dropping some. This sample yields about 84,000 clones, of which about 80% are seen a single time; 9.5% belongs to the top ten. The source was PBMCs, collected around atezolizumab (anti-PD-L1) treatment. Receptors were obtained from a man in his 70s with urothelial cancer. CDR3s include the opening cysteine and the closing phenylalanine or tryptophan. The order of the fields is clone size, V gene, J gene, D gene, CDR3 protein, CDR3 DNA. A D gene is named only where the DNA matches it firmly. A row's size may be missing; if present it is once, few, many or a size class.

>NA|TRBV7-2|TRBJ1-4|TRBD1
CASTLTGTREKLFF
TGTGCCAGCACCCTGACAGGGACGAGAGAAAAACTGTTTTTT
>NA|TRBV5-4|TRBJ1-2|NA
CASSSGLDPITGGYTF
TGTGCCAGCAGCTCCGGACTGGACCCCATTACGGGAGGCTACACCTTC
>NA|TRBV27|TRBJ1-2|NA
CATGPQGPNYGYTF
TGTGCCACCGGTCCACAGGGCCCTAACTATGGCTACACCTTC
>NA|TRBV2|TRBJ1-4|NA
CASRLVGGTTNEKLFF
TGTGCCAGCAGATTGGTAGGGGGAACAACTAATGAAAAACTGTTTTTT
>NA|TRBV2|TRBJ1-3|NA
CASSSLPSHGNTIYF
TGTGCCAGCAGTTCTCTTCCTAGCCATGGAAACACCATATATTTT
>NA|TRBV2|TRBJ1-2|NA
CASSATVSLYGYTF
TGTGCCAGCAGTGCGACAGTATCGTTATATGGCTACACCTTC
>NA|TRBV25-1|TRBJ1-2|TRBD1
CASSDSWDRGEANYGYTF
TGTGCCAGCAGTGACTCTTGGGACAGGGGGGAGGCTAACTATGGCTACACCTTC
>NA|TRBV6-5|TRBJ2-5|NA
CASSYTGEWETQYF
TGTGCCAGCAGTTACACCGGGGAATGGGAGACCCAGTACTTC
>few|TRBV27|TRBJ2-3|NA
CASSLGFGGPTDTQYF
TGTGCCAGCAGTTTAGGGTTCGGGGGACCCACAGATACGCAGTATTTT
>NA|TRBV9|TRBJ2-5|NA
CASSADPGHRQETQYF
TGTGCCAGCAGCGCAGACCCGGGACACCGTCAAGAGACCCAGTACTTC
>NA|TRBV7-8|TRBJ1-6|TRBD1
CASSLGRGQTSPTSYNSPLHF
TGTGCCAGCAGCTTAGGTAGGGGACAGACCAGTCCTACCTCCTATAATTCACCCCTCCACTTT
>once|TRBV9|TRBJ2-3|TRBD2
CASSPRTSGGRDTQYF
TGTGCCAGCAGCCCGCGGACTAGCGGGGGGCGGGATACGCAGTATTTT
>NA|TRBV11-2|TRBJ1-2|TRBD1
CASRMGTDINYGYTF
TGTGCCAGCAGGATGGGGACAGATATTAACTATGGCTACACCTTC
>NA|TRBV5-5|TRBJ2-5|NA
CASSLVAGRGETQYF
TGTGCCAGCAGCTTGGTAGCAGGCCGGGGGGAGACCCAGTACTTC
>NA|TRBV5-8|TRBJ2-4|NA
CASSFSSEGKNIQYF
TGTGCCAGCAGCTTCTCTAGCGAGGGCAAAAACATTCAGTACTTC
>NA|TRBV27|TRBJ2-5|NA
CASSPQGVTEPRYQETQYF
TGTGCCAGCAGTCCACAGGGAGTAACCGAACCACGATACCAAGAGACCCAGTACTTC
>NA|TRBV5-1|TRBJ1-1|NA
CASSLGGTYTEAFF
TGCGCCAGCAGCTTGGGGGGGACTTACACTGAAGCTTTCTTT
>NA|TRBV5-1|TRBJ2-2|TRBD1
CASSQSAGGGTGELFF
TGCGCCAGCAGCCAGTCGGCAGGGGGCGGCACCGGGGAGCTGTTTTTT
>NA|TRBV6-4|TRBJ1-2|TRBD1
CASMDRGEDRGFNYGYTF
TGTGCCAGCATGGACAGGGGCGAAGATCGCGGGTTTAACTATGGCTACACCTTC
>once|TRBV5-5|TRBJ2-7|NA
CASSLSYGFSYEQYF
TGTGCCAGCAGCTTGTCGTACGGTTTCTCCTACGAGCAGTACTTC
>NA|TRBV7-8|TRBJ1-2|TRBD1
CASSLGGTASGYTF
TGTGCCAGCAGCTTAGGTGGGACAGCCTCGGGCTACACCTTC
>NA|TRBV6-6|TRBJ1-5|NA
CASSLTSGFGNQPQHF
TGTGCCAGCAGTTTAACCTCAGGGTTTGGGAATCAGCCCCAGCATTTT
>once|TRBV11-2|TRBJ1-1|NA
CASSLGPYTEAFF
TGTGCCAGCAGCTTAGGGCCCTACACTGAAGCTTTCTTT
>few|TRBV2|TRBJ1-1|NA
CASSEEQANTEAFF
TGTGCCAGCAGTGAGGAACAGGCGAACACTGAAGCTTTCTTT
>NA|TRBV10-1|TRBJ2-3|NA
CASPPAGFTDTQYF
TGCGCCAGCCCCCCGGCAGGGTTTACAGATACGCAGTATTTT
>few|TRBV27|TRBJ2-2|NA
CASSLYGYTGELFF
TGTGCCAGCAGTTTATACGGGTACACCGGGGAGCTGTTTTTT
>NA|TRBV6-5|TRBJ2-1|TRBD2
CASSLTSGVYNEQFF
TGTGCCAGCAGCTTGACTAGCGGGGTGTACAATGAGCAGTTCTTC
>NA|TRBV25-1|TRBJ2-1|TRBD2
CASSEFSTSGANNEQFF
TGTGCCAGCAGTGAATTTTCGACTAGCGGAGCCAACAATGAGCAGTTCTTC
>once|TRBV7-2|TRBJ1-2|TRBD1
CASSPDRGQRYGYTF
TGTGCCAGCAGCCCCGACAGGGGGCAGCGCTATGGCTACACCTTC
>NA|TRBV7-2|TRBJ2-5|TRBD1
CASSLQGDGETQYF
TGTGCCAGCAGTCTCCAGGGGGACGGGGAGACCCAGTACTTC
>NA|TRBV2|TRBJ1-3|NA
CASSEVPGLDTIYF
TGTGCCAGCAGTGAAGTTCCAGGGCTAGACACCATATATTTT
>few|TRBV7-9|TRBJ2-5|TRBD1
CASSLTGGEETQYF
TGTGCCAGCAGCCTGACAGGGGGCGAAGAGACCCAGTACTTC
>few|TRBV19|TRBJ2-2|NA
CASSISLGASNTGELFF
TGTGCCAGTAGTATAAGTCTAGGGGCATCCAACACCGGGGAGCTGTTTTTT
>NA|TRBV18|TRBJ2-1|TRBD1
CASSEGQLDSYNEQFF
TGTGCCAGCTCAGAGGGACAGCTCGATTCCTACAATGAGCAGTTCTTC
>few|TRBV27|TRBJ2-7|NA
CASGGGRGGEQYF
TGTGCCAGCGGAGGGGGCCGGGGAGGCGAGCAGTACTTC
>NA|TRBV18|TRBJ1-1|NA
CASSAGRGGAEAFF
TGTGCCAGCTCTGCCGGTAGGGGAGGGGCTGAAGCTTTCTTT
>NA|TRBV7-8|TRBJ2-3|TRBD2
CASSLDLPGLAGRDTQYF
TGTGCCAGCAGCTTGGACTTACCGGGACTAGCGGGGCGGGATACGCAGTATTTT
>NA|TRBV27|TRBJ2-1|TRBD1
CASSLGSGGHEQFF
TGTGCCAGCAGTTTAGGCTCAGGGGGACATGAGCAGTTCTTC
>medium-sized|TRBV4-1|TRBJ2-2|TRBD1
CASSHRGDRGRTGELFF
TGCGCCAGCAGCCACAGAGGGGACAGGGGGCGGACCGGGGAGCTGTTTTTT
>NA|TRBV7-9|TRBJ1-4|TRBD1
CASSFGQGREKLFF
TGTGCCAGCAGCTTCGGACAGGGAAGAGAGAAACTGTTTTTT
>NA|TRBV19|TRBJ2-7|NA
CASSISADSYEQYF
TGTGCCAGTAGTATATCGGCGGACTCCTACGAGCAGTACTTC
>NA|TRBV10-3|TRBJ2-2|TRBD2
CAISARLATGELFF
TGTGCCATCAGTGCACGACTAGCGACCGGGGAGCTGTTTTTT